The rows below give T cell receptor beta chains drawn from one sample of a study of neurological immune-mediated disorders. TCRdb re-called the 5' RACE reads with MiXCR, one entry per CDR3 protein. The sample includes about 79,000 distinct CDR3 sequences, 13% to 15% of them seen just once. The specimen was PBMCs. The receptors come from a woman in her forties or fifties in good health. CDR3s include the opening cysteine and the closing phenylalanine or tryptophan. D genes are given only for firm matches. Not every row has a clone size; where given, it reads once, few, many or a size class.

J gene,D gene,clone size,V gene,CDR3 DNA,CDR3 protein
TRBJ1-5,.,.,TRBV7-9,TGTGCCAGCAGCTCCCGCGGTAGCAATCAGCCCCAGCATTTT,CASSSRGSNQPQHF
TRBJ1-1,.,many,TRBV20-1,TGCAGTGCCCAGGGTATCTATTCCACTGAAGCTTTCTTT,CSAQGIYSTEAFF
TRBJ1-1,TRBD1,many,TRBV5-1,TGCGCCAGCACCCCGGAGGTTGGGACAGGGAACACTGAAGCTTTCTTT,CASTPEVGTGNTEAFF
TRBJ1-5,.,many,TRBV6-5,TGTGCCAGCAGGAGCAGGGCTGGCAATCAGCCCCAGCATTTT,CASRSRAGNQPQHF
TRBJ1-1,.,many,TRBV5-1,TGCGCCAGCAGCTTGGGGTCAGGGGCCCCGAACACTGAAGCTTTCTTT,CASSLGSGAPNTEAFF
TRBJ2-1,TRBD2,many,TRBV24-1,TGTGCCACCAGCACGGGAGGCTCCTACAATGAGCAGTTCTTC,CATSTGGSYNEQFF
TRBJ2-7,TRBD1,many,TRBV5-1,TGCGCCAGCAGCTTGGGGGACAGCTCCTACGAGCAGTACTTC,CASSLGDSSYEQYF
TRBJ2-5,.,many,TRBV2,TGTGCCAGCAACCGGCAGGGACAACAAGAGACCCAGTACTTC,CASNRQGQQETQYF
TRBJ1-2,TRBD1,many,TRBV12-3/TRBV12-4,TGTGCCAGCAGTCACCTCTCGGGACAGGGGAGCTATGGCTACACCTTC,CASSHLSGQGSYGYTF
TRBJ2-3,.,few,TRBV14,TGTGCCAGCAGCCAGGCTGGCGGCAGCACAGATACGCAGTATTTT,CASSQAGGSTDTQYF
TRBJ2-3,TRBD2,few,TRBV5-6,TGTGCCAGCAGCTTGCGGGGTAGCGGGAGGCCCCCAGCAGATACGCAGTATTTT,CASSLRGSGRPPADTQYF
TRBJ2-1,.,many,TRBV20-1,TGCAGTGCTAGAGATGGGGGTCGGGCGAGCAATGAGCAGTTCTTC,CSARDGGRASNEQFF
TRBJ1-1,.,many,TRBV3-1,TGTGCCAGCAGCCAAGACAACAGGAAGAACACTGAAGCTTTCTTT,CASSQDNRKNTEAFF
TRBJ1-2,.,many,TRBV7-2,TGTGCCAGCAGCTTAGGGGCAGGGCCCCAGGGCCGGGGCTACACCTTC,CASSLGAGPQGRGYTF
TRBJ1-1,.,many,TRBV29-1,TGCAGCGTTGACAGGAACACTGAAGCTTTCTTT,CSVDRNTEAFF
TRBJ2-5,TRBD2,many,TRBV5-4,TGTGCCAGCAGTTCGACTAGCGGGGAGCAAGAGACCCAGTACTTC,CASSSTSGEQETQYF
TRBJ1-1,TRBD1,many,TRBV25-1,TGTGCCAGCAGCCACACAGGGGTAAGGACTGAAGCTTTCTTT,CASSHTGVRTEAFF
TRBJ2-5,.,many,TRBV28,TGTGCCAGCAGTACTCCCACCGACAGGCCCCTGGAGACCCAGTACTTC,CASSTPTDRPLETQYF
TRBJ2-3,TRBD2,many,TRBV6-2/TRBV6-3,TGTGCCAGCAGCTGGGACTATGATCAGTATTTT,CASSWDYDQYF
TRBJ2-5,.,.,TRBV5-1,TGCGCCAGCAGCTTGGCTACCAAAGAGACCCAGTACTTC,CASSLATKETQYF
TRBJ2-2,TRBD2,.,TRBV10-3,TGTGCCATCAGTGACCGAATAGCGGGCCTCACCGGGGAGCTGTTTTTT,CAISDRIAGLTGELFF
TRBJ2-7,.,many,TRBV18,TGTGCCAGCTCACCCACAGTGTCCTACGAGCAGTACTTC,CASSPTVSYEQYF
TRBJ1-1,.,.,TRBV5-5,TGTGCCAGCAGCTTGTACCCGGGGGCGAACACTGAAGCTTTCTTT,CASSLYPGANTEAFF
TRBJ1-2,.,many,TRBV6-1,TGTGCCAGCAGTGGGATGGTCAGGGCACAGGGCTACACCTTC,CASSGMVRAQGYTF
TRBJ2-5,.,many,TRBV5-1,TGCGCCAGCAGCTTGAGGGAGTTGAGGGGACAAGAGACCCAGTACTTC,CASSLRELRGQETQYF
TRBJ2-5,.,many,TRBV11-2,TGTGCCAGCAGCTTTTCCTCACTCCGGACAGTTCAAGAGACCCAGTACTTC,CASSFSSLRTVQETQYF
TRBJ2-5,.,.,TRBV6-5,TGTGCCAGCGCAGATCAGCCCGGGATGGCCCAGTACTTC,CASADQPGMAQYF
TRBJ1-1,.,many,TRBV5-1,TGCGCCAGCAGCTTGACAGGGTGGAACACTGAAGCTTTCTTT,CASSLTGWNTEAFF
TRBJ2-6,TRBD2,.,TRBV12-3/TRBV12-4,TGTGCCAGCGGGGGGGGAGATCCTGGGGCCAACGTCCTGACTTTC,CASGGGDPGANVLTF
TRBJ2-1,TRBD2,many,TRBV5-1,TGCGCCAGCAGCGGAGGGGGAGGGCTAGCGGGCAGAGATGAGCAGTTCTTC,CASSGGGGLAGRDEQFF
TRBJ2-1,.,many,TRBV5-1,TGCGCCAGCATGGTCAGTCATTTTCCCTCCTACAATGAGCAGTTCTTC,CASMVSHFPSYNEQFF
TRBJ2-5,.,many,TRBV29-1,TGCAGCGCCCGTTTCGGGGAGACCCAGTACTTC,CSARFGETQYF
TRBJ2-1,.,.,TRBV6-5,TGTGCCAGCAGTCATTCCGGGACAGGGGCTAGCGGGAGCTCCTACAATGAGCAGTTCTTC,CASSHSGTGASGSSYNEQFF
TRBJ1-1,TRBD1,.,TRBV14,TGTGCCAGCAGCCACATATACAGGGGACCGGCGGACACTGAAGCTTTCTTT,CASSHIYRGPADTEAFF
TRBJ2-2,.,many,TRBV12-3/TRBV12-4,TGTGCCAGCAAGGTCAGGGGGAACACCGGGGAGCTGTTTTTT,CASKVRGNTGELFF
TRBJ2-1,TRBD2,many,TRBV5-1,TGCGCCAGCAGCTCCCGGGGAAGCGGGAGGATGGACAATGAGCAGTTCTTC,CASSSRGSGRMDNEQFF
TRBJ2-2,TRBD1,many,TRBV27,TGTGCCAGCAGTCCATTAGACAGGGGTAACACCGGGGAGCTGTTTTTT,CASSPLDRGNTGELFF
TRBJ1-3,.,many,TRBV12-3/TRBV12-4,TGTGCCAGCAGTACTCTATTGGATCGGTCTACCGGAAACACCATATATTTT,CASSTLLDRSTGNTIYF
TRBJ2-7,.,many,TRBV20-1,TGCAGTGCTAGACTCCGGGACTTGTACTTC,CSARLRDLYF
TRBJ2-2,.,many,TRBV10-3,TGTGTTTCGGCGAGCAGCCCTAACACCGGGGAGCTGTTTTTT,CVSASSPNTGELFF
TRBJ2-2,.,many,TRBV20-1,TGCAGTGCTAGAGTGGACACTAACACCGGGGAGCTGTTTTTT,CSARVDTNTGELFF
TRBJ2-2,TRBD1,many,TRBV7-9,TGTGCCAGCAGCTTACCGGGACAGGGGCTCGCCGGGGAGCTGTTTTTT,CASSLPGQGLAGELFF
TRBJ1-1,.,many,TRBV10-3,TGTGCCATCAGTGGATCCATGAACACTGAAGCTTTCTTT,CAISGSMNTEAFF
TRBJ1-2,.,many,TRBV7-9,TGTGCCAGCAGCTTAAGCAATAGCTATGGCTACACCTTC,CASSLSNSYGYTF
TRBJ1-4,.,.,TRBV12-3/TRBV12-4,TGTGCCAGCAGCCTTACAGGGTATAGTGAAAAACTGTTTTTT,CASSLTGYSEKLFF
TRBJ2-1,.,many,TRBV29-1,TGCAGCGCCGCAACAGAGAACTACAATGAGCAGTTCTTC,CSAATENYNEQFF
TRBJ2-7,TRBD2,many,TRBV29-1,TGCAGCGTCGGGGGACTAGCGGGAGGAGGAGGTTACTACGAGCAGTACTTC,CSVGGLAGGGGYYEQYF
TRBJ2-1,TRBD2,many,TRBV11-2,TGTGCCAGCAGGACTAGCGGGATACACAATGAGCAGTTCTTC,CASRTSGIHNEQFF